This record looks at one TCR beta chain sequence and its context. Negative isolation was used for CD8+ and CD4+ T cells and FACS enrichment for TEMRA cells. Trimming took 3 bases from V and 4 from J, leaving 11 bases between them. The CDR3 is made up of 13 amino acids. Germline CDR1 is DFQATT and CDR2 is SNEGSKA (reference sequence). The sample originates from a study of CD8 T cells in Susac syndrome. RNA was extracted with the RNeasy kit, and a quantity of roughly 0.5 to 1 ug was reverse transcribed using random hexamers. TCRdb reprocessed the immunoSEQ multiplex PCR reads with MiXCR, giving one entry per CDR3 protein. The table records 100,000 or so distinct CDR3 sequences, approximately 95% of them present only once.

Material: CD8+ T cells from PBMCs. The chain carries TRBV20-1 and TRBJ2-3; tentatively, D is TRBD2 (7 bases). The TCR comes from a human donor with Susac syndrome. For the CDR3, the DNA is TGCAGTGCTAGCGGCGGGGGCCCAGATACGCAGTATTTT. Its protein product is CSASGGGPDTQYF.